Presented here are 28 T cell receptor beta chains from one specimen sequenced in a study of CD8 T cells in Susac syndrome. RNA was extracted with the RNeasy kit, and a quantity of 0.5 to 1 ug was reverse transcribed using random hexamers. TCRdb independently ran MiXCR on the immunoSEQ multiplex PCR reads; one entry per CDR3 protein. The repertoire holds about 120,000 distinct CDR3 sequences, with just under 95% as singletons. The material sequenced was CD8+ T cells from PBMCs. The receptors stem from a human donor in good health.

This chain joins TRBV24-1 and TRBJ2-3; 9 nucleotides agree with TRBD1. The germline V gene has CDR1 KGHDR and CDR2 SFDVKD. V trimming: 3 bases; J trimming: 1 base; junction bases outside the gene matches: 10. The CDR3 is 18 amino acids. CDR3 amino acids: CATSDRGQGGRGTDTQYF. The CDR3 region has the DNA TGTGCCACCAGTGATCGGGGACAGGGAGGTCGCGGCACAGATACGCAGTATTTT.

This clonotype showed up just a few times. CDR3 protein: CATSKGYEQYF. In nucleotides, the CDR3 is TGTGCCACCAGCAAGGGCTACGAGCAGTACTTC. V gene TRBV15 combines with J gene TRBJ2-7; D call uncertain. CDR1 is LNHNV and CDR2 is YYDKDF in the germline V gene (reference sequence). Trimming took off 4 bases at V and 3 bases at J, with 4 bases between the two ends. The CDR3 contains 11 residues.

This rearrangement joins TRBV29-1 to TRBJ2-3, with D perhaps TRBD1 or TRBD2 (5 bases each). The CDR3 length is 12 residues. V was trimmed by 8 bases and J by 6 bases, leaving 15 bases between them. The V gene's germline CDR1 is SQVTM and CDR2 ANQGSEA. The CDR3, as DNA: TGCAGCTGGGGGAGCGAGGGGGATACGCAGTATTTT. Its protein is CSWGSEGDTQYF.

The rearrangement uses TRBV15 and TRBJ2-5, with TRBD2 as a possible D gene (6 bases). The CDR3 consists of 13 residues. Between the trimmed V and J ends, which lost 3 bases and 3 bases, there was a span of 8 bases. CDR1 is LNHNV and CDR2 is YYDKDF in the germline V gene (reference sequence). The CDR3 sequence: CATSRRREETQYF. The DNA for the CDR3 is TGTGCCACCAGCAGGAGGAGGGAAGAGACCCAGTACTTC.

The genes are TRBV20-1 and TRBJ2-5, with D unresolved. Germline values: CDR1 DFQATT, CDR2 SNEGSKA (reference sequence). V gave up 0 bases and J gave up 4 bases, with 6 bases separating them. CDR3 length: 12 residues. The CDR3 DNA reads TGCAGTGCTAGAGATTCCCTAGAGACCCAGTACTTC. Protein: CSARDSLETQYF.

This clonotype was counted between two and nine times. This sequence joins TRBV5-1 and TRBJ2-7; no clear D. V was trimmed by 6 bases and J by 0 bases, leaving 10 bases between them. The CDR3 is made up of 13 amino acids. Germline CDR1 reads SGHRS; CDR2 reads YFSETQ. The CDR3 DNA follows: TGCGCCAGCAATGATATGATCTCCTACGAGCAGTACTTC. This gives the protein CASNDMISYEQYF. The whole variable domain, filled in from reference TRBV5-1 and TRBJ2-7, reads KAGVTQTPRYLIKTRGQQVTLSCSPISGHRSVSWYQQTPGQGLQFLFEYFSETQRNKGNFPGRFSGRQFSNSRSEMNVSTLELGDSALYLCASNDMISYEQYFGPGTRLTVT.

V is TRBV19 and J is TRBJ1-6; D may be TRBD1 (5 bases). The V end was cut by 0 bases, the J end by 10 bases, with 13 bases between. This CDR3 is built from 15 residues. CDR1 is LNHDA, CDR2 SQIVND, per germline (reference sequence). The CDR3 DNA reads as TGTGCCAGTAGTATAGATTCCTCCAGGGCGTCACCCCTCCACTTT. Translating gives CASSIDSSRASPLHF.

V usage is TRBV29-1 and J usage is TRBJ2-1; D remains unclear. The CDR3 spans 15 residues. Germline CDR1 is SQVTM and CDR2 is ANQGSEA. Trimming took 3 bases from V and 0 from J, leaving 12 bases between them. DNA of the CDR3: TGCAGCGTTGAGGCAGTTGATAGCTCCTACAATGAGCAGTTCTTC. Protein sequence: CSVEAVDSSYNEQFF.

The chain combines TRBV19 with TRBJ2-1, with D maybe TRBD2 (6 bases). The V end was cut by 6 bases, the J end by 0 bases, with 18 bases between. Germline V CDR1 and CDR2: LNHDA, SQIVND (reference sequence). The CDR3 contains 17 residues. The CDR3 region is CASSPPAGGVSYNEQFF. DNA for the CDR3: TGTGCCAGTAGCCCCCCAGCGGGTGGGGTCTCCTACAATGAGCAGTTCTTC.

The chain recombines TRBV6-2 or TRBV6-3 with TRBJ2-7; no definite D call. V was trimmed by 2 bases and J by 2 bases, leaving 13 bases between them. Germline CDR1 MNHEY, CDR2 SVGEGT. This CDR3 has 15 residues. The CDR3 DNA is TGTGCCAGCAGTTACGTTTTCGTCGGAGCCTACGAGCAGTACTTC. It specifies CASSYVFVGAYEQYF.

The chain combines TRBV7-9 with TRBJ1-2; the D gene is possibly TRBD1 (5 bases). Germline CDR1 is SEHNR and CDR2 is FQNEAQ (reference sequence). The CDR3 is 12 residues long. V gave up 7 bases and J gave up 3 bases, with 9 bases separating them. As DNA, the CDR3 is TGTGCCAGCACCGCCAGGGACTATGGCTACACCTTC. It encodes CASTARDYGYTF.

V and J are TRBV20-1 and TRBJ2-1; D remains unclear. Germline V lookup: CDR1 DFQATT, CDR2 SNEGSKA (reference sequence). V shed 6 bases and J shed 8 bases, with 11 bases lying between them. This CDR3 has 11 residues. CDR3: CSAAVGYEQFF. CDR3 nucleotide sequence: TGCAGTGCGGCGGTGGGTTATGAGCAGTTCTTC.

CDR3 nucleotide sequence: TGCAGTGCTAGACCCTCGACCGGACAGGGCCAGGGCTACACCTTC. Its protein product is CSARPSTGQGQGYTF. The V and J genes are TRBV20-1 and TRBJ1-2; 8 bases are a match to TRBD1. V shed 2 bases, J shed 8 bases, and the junction held 13 bases outside the gene matches. The CDR3 consists of 15 residues. Germline-derived CDR1 and CDR2 are DFQATT and SNEGSKA (reference sequence).

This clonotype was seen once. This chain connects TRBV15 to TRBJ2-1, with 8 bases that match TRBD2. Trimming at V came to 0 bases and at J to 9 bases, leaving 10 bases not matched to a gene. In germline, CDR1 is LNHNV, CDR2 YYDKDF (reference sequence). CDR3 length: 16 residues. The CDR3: CATSRESIAGSGEQFF. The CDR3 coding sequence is TGTGCCACCAGCAGAGAGTCGATAGCGGGATCAGGTGAGCAGTTCTTC.

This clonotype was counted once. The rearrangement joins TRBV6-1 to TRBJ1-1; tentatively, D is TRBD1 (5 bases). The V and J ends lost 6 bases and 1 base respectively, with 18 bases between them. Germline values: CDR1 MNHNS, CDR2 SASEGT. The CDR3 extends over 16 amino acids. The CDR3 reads CASSIFRGLKNTEAFF. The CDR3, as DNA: TGTGCCAGCAGCATTTTTAGGGGCCTGAAGAACACTGAAGCTTTCTTT.

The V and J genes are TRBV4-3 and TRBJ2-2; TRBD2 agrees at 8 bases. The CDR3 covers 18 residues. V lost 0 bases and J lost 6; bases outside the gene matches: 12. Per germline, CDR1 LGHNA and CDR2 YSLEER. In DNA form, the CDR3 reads TGCGCCAGCAGCCAAGATCTACGGAGCGGGAGTTCCTCCGGGGAGCTGTTTTTT. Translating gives CASSQDLRSGSSSGELFF.

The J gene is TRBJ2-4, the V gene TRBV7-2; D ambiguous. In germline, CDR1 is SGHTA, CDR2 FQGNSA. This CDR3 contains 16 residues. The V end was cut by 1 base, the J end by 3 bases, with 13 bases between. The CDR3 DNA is TGTGCCAGCAGCTTAGGGATGGTTGCGGTCAAAAACATTCAGTACTTC. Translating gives CASSLGMVAVKNIQYF.

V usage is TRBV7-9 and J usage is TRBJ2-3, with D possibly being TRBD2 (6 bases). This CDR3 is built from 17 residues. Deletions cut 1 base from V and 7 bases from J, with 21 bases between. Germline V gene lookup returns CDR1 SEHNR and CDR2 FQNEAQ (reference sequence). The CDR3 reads CASSLDPGEYPPNTQYF. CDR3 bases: TGTGCCAGCAGCTTAGATCCGGGGGAGTACCCGCCGAATACGCAGTATTTT.

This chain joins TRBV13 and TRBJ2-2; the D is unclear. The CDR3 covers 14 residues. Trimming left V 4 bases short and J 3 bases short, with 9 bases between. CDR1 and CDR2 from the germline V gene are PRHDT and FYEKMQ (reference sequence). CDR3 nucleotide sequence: TGTGCCAGCAGCTCCGACCCTCACACCGGGGAGCTGTTTTTT. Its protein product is CASSSDPHTGELFF.

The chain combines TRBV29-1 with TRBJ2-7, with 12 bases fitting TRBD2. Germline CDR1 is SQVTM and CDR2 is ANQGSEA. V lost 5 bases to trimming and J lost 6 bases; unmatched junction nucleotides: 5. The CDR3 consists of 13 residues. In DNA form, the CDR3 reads TGCAGCGTTCTAGCGGGAGGGACCTGCGAGCAGTACTTC. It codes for CSVLAGGTCEQYF.

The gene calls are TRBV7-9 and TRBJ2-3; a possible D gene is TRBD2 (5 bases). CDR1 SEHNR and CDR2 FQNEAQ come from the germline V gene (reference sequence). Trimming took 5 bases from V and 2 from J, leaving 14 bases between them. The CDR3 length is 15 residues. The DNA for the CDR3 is TGTGCCAGCAGCCAGAGGGTGGGAACCACAGATACGCAGTATTTT. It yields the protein CASSQRVGTTDTQYF.

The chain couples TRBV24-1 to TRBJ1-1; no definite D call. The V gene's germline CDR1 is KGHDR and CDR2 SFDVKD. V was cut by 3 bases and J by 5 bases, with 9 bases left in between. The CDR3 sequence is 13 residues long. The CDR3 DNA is TGTGCCACCAGTGATCCGGGGTGGACTGAAGCTTTCTTT. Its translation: CATSDPGWTEAFF.

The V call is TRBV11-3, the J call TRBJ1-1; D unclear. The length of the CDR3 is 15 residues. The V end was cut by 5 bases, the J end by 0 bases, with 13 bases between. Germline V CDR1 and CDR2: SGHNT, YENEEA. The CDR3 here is CASSESSGMNTEAFF. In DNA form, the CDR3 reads TGTGCCAGCAGCGAATCAAGTGGGATGAACACTGAAGCTTTCTTT.

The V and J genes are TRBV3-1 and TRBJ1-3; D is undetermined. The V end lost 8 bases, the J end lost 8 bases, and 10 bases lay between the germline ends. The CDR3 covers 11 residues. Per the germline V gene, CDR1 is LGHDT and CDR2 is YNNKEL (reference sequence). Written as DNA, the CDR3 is TGTGCCAGCGGGCCGGGCCACACCATATATTTT. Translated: CASGPGHTIYF.

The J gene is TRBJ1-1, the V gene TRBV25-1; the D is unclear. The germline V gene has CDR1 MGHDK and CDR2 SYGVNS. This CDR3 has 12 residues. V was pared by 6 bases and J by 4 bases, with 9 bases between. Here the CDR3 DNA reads TGTGCCAGCAGAGGTGGGTTCACTGAAGCTTTCTTT. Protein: CASRGGFTEAFF.

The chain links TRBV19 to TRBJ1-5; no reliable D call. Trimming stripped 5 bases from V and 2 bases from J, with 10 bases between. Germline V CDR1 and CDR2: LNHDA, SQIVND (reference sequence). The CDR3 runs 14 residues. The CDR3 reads CASSDQAGNQPQHF. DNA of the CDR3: TGTGCCAGTAGTGACCAGGCTGGCAATCAGCCCCAGCATTTT.

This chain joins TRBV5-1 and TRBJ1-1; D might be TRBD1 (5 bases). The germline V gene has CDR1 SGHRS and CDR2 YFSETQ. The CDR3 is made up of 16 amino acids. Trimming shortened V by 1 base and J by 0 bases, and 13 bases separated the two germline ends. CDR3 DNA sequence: TGCGCCAGCAGCTTGAGGTGGGGGGAAGTGAACACTGAAGCTTTCTTT. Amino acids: CASSLRWGEVNTEAFF.

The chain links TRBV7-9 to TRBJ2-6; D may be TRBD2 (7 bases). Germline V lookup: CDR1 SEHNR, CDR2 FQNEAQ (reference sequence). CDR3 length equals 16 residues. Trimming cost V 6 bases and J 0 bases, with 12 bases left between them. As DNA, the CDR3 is TGTGCCAGCAGACAGGGACTATTCTCTGGGGCCAACGTCCTGACTTTC. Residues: CASRQGLFSGANVLTF.